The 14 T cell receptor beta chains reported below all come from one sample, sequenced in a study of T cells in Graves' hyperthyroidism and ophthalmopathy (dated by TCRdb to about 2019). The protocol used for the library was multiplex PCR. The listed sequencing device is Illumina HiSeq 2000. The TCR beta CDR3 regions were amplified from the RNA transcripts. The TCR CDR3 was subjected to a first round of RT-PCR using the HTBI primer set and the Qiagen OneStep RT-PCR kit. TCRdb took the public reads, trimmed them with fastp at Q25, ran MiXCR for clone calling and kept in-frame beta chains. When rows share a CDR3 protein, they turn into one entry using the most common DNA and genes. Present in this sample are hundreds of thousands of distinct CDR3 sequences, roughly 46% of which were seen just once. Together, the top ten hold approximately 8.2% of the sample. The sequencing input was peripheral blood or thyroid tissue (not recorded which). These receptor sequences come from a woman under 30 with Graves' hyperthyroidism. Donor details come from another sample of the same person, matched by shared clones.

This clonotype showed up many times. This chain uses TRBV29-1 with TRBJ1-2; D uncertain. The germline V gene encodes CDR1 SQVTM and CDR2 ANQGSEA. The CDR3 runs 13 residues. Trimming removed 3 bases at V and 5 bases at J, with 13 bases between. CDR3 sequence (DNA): TGCAGCGTTGATGAGGGCCCGGCGTATGGCTACACCTTC. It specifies CSVDEGPAYGYTF. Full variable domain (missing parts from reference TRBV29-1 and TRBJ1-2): SAVISQKPSRDICQRGTSLTIQCQVDSQVTMMFWYRQQPGQSLTLIATANQGSEATYESGFVIDKFPISRPNLTFSTLTVSNMSPEDSSIYLCSVDEGPAYGYTFGSGTRLTVV.

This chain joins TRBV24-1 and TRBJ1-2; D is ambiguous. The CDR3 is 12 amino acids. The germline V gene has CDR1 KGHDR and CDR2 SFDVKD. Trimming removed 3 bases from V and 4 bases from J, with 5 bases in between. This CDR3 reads CATSDTLYGYTF. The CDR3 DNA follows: TGTGCCACCAGTGATACCCTCTATGGCTACACCTTC.

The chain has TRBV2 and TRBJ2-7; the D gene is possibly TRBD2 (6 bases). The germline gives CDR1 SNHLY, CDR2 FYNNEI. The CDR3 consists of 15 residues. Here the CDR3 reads CARDGGTPDSYEQYF. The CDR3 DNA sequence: TGTGCTAGAGATGGAGGGACTCCAGACTCCTACGAGCAGTACTTC.

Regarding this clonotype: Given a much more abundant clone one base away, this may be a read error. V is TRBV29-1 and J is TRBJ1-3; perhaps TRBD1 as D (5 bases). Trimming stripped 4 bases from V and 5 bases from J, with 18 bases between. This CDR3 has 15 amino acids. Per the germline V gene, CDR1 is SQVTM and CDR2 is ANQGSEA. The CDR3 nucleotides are TGCAGCGTTGTCCCAATTGGGGGGACCAGAAACACCATATATTTT. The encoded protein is CSVVPIGGTRNTIYF. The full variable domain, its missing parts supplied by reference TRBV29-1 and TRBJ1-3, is SAVISQKPSRDICQRGTSLTIQCQVDSQVTMMFWYRQQPGQSLTLIATANQGSEATYESGFVIDKFPISRPNLTFSTLTVSNMSPEDSSIYLCSVVPIGGTRNTIYFGEGSWLTVV.

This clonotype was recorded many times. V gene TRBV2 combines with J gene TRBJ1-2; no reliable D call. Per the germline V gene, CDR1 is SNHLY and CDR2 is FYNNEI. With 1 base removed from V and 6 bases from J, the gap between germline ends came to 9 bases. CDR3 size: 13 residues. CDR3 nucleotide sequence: TGTGCCAGCAGTGAAGTCCTCGGAGATGGCTACACCTTC. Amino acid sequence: CASSEVLGDGYTF.

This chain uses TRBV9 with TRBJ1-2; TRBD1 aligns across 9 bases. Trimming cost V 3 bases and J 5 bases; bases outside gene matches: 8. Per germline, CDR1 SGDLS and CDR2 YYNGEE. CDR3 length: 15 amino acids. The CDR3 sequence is CASSDMGQGRYGYTF. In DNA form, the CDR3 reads TGTGCCAGCAGCGACATGGGACAGGGTAGATATGGCTACACCTTC.

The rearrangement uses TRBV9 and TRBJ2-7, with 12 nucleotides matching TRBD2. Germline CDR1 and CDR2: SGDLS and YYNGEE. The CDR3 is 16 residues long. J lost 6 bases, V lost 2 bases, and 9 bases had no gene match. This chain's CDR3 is CASSVEGLAGTIEQYF. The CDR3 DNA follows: TGTGCCAGCAGCGTTGAAGGACTAGCGGGAACGATCGAGCAGTACTTC.

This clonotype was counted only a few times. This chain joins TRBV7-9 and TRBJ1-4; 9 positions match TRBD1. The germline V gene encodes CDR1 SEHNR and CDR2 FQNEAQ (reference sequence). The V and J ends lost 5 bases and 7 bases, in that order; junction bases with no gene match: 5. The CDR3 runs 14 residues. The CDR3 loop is CASSIQGASEKLFF. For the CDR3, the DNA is TGTGCCAGCAGCATACAGGGGGCAAGTGAAAAACTGTTTTTT.

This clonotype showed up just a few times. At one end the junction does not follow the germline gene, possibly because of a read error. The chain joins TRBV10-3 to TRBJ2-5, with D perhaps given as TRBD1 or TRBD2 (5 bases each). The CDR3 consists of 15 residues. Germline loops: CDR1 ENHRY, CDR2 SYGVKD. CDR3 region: CASSYSPGREETQYF. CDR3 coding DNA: TGTGCCAGCAGTTACTCGCCGGGGCGCGAAGAGACCCAGTACTTC.

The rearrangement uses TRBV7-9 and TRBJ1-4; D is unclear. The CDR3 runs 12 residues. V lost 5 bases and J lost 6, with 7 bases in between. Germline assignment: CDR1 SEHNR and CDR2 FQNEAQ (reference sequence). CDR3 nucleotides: TGTGCCAGCAGCCGGGTTTATGAAAAACTGTTTTTT. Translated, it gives CASSRVYEKLFF.

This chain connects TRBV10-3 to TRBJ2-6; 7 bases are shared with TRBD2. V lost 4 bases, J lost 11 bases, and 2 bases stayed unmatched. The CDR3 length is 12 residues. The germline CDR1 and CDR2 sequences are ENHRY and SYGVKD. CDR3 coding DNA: TGTGCCATCAGTGGCGGGAGCTACGTCCTGACTTTC. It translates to CAISGGSYVLTF.

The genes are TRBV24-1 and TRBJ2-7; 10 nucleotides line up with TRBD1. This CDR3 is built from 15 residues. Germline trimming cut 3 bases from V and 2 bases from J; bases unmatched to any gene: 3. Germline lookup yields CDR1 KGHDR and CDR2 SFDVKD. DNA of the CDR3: TGTGCCACCAGTGATCGGACAGGGGGTACCTACGAGCAGTACTTC. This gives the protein CATSDRTGGTYEQYF.

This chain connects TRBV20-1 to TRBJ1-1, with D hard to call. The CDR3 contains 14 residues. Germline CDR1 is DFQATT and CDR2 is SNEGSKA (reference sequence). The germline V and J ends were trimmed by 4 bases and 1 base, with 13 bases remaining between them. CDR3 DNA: TGCAGTGCTACTCATCGAATGGGGAACACTGAAGCTTTCTTT. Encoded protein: CSATHRMGNTEAFF.

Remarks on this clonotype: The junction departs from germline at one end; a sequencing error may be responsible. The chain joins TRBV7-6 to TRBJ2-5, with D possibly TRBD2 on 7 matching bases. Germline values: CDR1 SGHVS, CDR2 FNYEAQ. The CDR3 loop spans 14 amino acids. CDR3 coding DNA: TGTGCCAACAGCTTAGAGGGGGGGGCCGAGACCCAGTACTTC. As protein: CANSLEGGAETQYF.